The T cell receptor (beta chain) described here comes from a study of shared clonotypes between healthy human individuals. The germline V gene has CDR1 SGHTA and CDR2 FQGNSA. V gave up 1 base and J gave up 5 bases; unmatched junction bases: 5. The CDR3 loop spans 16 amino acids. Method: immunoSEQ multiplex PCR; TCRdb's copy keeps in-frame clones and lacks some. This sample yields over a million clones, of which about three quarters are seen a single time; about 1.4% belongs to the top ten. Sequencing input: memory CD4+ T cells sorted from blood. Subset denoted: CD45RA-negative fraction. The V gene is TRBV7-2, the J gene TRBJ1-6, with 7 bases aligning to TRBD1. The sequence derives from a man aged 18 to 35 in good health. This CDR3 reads CASSLVGTADNSPLHF. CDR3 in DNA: TGTGCCAGCAGCTTAGTAGGGACAGCCGATAATTCACCCCTCCACTTT. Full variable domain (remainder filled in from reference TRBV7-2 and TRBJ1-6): GAGVSQSPSNKVTEKGKDVELRCDPISGHTALYWYRQSLGQGLEFLIYFQGNSAPDKSGLPSDRFSAERTGGSVSTLTIQRTQQEDSAVYLCASSLVGTADNSPLHFGNGTRLTVT.